Only a few counts were recorded for the clone carrying this T cell receptor (beta chain). Its specificity is not known. These data belong to a study of blood T cells in healthy people across ages. Whole-study findings and limits: Across the age range, TCR beta diversity per million T cells fell in a roughly linear way. Unknown donor CMV status possibly confounded expanded clonotype changes.

Through a sample-barcoded 5' primer and a J-beta primer mix, a second PCR was run for roughly 6 to 11 cycles. TCRdb used MiXCR to reprocess the 5' RACE reads, holding one entry per CDR3 protein. The table lists 1.5 million to 2 million distinct CDR3 sequences, approximately 39% of them singletons. The CDR3 extends over 16 amino acids. Germline V lookup: CDR1 SGHAT, CDR2 FQDESV (reference sequence). V lost 3 bases and J 7 bases, leaving 19 bases between the germline ends. The chain combines TRBV11-1 with TRBJ2-1, with D possibly being TRBD2 (5 bases). This clonotype was obtained from a human donor in good health. The sequencing sample was made of blood. The CDR3 loop is CASSFVVGMGFNEQFF. For the CDR3, the DNA is TGTGCCAGCAGCTTCGTGGTCGGGATGGGGTTTAATGAGCAGTTCTTC.